These T cell receptor beta chains were read from a single sample in a study of shared clonotypes between healthy human individuals. Measured with immunoSEQ multiplex PCR; TCRdb has only the in-frame clones, and not every one. The sample shows millions of clones, about 94% of them seen only once. The sequencing input was naive CD8+ T cells sorted from blood. These receptors all stem from a man aged 18 to 30 in good health. The CDR3 runs from the conserved cysteine through the conserved F or W. A D gene is named only where the DNA matches it firmly. For some rows the clone size is stated as once, few or many, or as a class when expanded; others skip it.

size: once
J: TRBJ2-5
D: .
V: TRBV11-2
DNA: TGTGCCAGCAGCTTAGGGAGACTAACCCAAGAGACCCAGTACTTC
CDR3: CASSLGRLTQETQYF

size: .
J: TRBJ2-7
D: TRBD1
V: TRBV13
DNA: TGTGCCAGCAGCGCCAGCGGGACAGGGGGCTTCGAGCAGTACTTC
CDR3: CASSASGTGGFEQYF

size: .
J: TRBJ2-7
D: TRBD2
V: TRBV10-1
DNA: TGCGCCAGCAGTAGGACTAGTGCCGCCCTAGAGCAGTACTTC
CDR3: CASSRTSAALEQYF

size: .
J: TRBJ1-4
D: .
V: TRBV4-3
DNA: TGCGCCAGCAGCCAAGATGGGATCGGTGCGTCATCGGCTAATGAAAAACTGTTTTTT
CDR3: CASSQDGIGASSANEKLFF

size: .
J: TRBJ2-5
D: TRBD1
V: TRBV27
DNA: TGTGCCAGCAGTTCCCCTGGACAGGCCGCTTACTTC
CDR3: CASSSPGQAAYF

size: .
J: TRBJ2-7
D: .
V: TRBV9
DNA: TGTGCCAGCGGCCACGACGCCTACGAGCAGTACTTC
CDR3: CASGHDAYEQYF

size: .
J: TRBJ2-1
D: .
V: TRBV9
DNA: TGTGCCAGCAGCGTAGATCCGGATTCCTACAATGAGCAGTTCTTC
CDR3: CASSVDPDSYNEQFF

size: .
J: TRBJ2-2
D: TRBD1
V: TRBV11-2
DNA: TGTGCCAGCAGTCGGGACAGCAACACCGGGGAGCTGTTTTTT
CDR3: CASSRDSNTGELFF

size: .
J: TRBJ2-7
D: TRBD1
V: TRBV11-2
DNA: TGTGCCAGCAGCTTAGTCGGGACAGGCTACGAGCAGTACTTC
CDR3: CASSLVGTGYEQYF

size: .
J: TRBJ1-2
D: .
V: TRBV4-3
DNA: TGCGCCAGCAGCCCCCGGGACACGGCGGATGGCTACACCTTC
CDR3: CASSPRDTADGYTF

size: .
J: TRBJ1-2
D: .
V: TRBV23-1
DNA: TGCGCCAGCAGTCAGGGCGGACATTTAGGCTACACCTTC
CDR3: CASSQGGHLGYTF

size: once
J: TRBJ1-1
D: .
V: TRBV27
DNA: TGTGCCAGCAGCCCCGGAGGGGCTCCCACTGAAGCTTTCTTT
CDR3: CASSPGGAPTEAFF

size: .
J: TRBJ2-2
D: TRBD2
V: TRBV5-1
DNA: TGCGCCAGCAGCTCCCCCGGGACTAGCACGGCCGGGGAGCTGTTTTTT
CDR3: CASSSPGTSTAGELFF

size: .
J: TRBJ1-2
D: .
V: TRBV28
DNA: TGTGCCAGCAGTTTATTAAGGGATTACTATGGCTACACCTTC
CDR3: CASSLLRDYYGYTF

size: .
J: TRBJ2-7
D: TRBD2
V: TRBV27
DNA: TGTGCCAGCGCCTCGGGGGGCGAGCAGTACTTC
CDR3: CASASGGEQYF

size: .
J: TRBJ2-7
D: .
V: TRBV6-5
DNA: TGTGCCAGCAGGGCTGATACCTACGAGCAGTACTTC
CDR3: CASRADTYEQYF

size: .
J: TRBJ2-7
D: .
V: TRBV10-2
DNA: TGCGCCAGCAGTGAGGCCGGAAGCGAGCAGTACTTC
CDR3: CASSEAGSEQYF

size: .
J: TRBJ2-2
D: TRBD2
V: TRBV2
DNA: TGTGCCAGCAGTGAAGACGGGTGGCGGGAGGGGAACACCGGGGAGCTGTTTTTT
CDR3: CASSEDGWREGNTGELFF

size: .
J: TRBJ1-1
D: .
V: TRBV18
DNA: TGTGCCAGCTCAAGTGACATGAACACTGAAGCTTTCTTT
CDR3: CASSSDMNTEAFF

size: .
J: TRBJ1-1
D: .
V: TRBV7-2
DNA: TGTGCCAGCAGCTTAGCGGGTACAGGCCGACTCGAACGGGGTGAAGCTTTCTTT
CDR3: CASSLAGTGRLERGEAFF

size: .
J: TRBJ2-1
D: .
V: TRBV29-1
DNA: TGCAGCGTTCCCAGCGGGAATGAGCAGTTCTTC
CDR3: CSVPSGNEQFF

size: .
J: TRBJ1-2
D: .
V: TRBV7-2
DNA: TGTGCCAGCAGCTTAGGAGCGGCAAAAATTGCGGCTAACTATGGCTACACCTTC
CDR3: CASSLGAAKIAANYGYTF

size: .
J: TRBJ1-1
D: .
V: TRBV11-2
DNA: TGTGCCAGCAGCTTTGGAGGACACGAAGCTTTCTTT
CDR3: CASSFGGHEAFF

size: .
J: TRBJ2-1
D: TRBD2
V: TRBV7-9
DNA: TGTGCCAGCAGCTTCCCGGGACTAGTAAATGAGCAGTTCTTC
CDR3: CASSFPGLVNEQFF

size: .
J: TRBJ2-7
D: .
V: TRBV19
DNA: TGTGCCAGTAGTATAGCTGGGGGAACCCTTTCCTACGAGCAGTACTTC
CDR3: CASSIAGGTLSYEQYF

size: .
J: TRBJ1-1
D: .
V: TRBV9
DNA: TGTGCCAGCAGCGTAGACGGGGTTTACACTGAAGCTTTCTTT
CDR3: CASSVDGVYTEAFF

size: .
J: TRBJ2-7
D: TRBD2
V: TRBV4-3
DNA: TGCGCCAGCAGCCGCGTACTAGCGGGACTTTACGAGCAGTACTTC
CDR3: CASSRVLAGLYEQYF

size: .
J: TRBJ1-1
D: .
V: TRBV19
DNA: TGTGCCAGTAGTATCTTCTTTTTATTGGGGACTGAAGCTTTCTTT
CDR3: CASSIFFLLGTEAFF

size: .
J: TRBJ2-5
D: .
V: TRBV5-8
DNA: TGTGCCAGCAGCCTCCATCCTACTGAATCATATGGCCAAGAGACCCAGTACTTC
CDR3: CASSLHPTESYGQETQYF

size: .
J: TRBJ2-7
D: .
V: TRBV27
DNA: TGTGCCAGCAGTTTAGGTCCCGATTACGAGCAGTACTTC
CDR3: CASSLGPDYEQYF

size: .
J: TRBJ2-4
D: .
V: TRBV6-4
DNA: TGTGCCAGCAATAACCCGAAAAACATTCAGTACTTC
CDR3: CASNNPKNIQYF

size: .
J: TRBJ1-1
D: .
V: TRBV9
DNA: TGTGCCAGCAGCTCGACAGGGAACACTGAAGCTTTCTTT
CDR3: CASSSTGNTEAFF

size: .
J: TRBJ1-2
D: .
V: TRBV10-1
DNA: TGCGCCACCATCCAGGGTGTAGGATCTGAAAACTATGGCTACACCTTC
CDR3: CATIQGVGSENYGYTF

size: .
J: TRBJ2-1
D: .
V: TRBV10-2
DNA: TGCGCCAGCAGTGACCCCAGGTTTGCCTGGAATGAGCAGTTCTTC
CDR3: CASSDPRFAWNEQFF

size: .
J: TRBJ2-7
D: TRBD2
V: TRBV19
DNA: TGTGCCAGTAGTATAACGGGACTAGCGATTCCGTACGAGCAGTACTTC
CDR3: CASSITGLAIPYEQYF

size: few
J: TRBJ1-6
D: .
V: TRBV28
DNA: TGTGCCAGCAGTTTGCGGCAGGTTAATTCACCCCTCCACTTT
CDR3: CASSLRQVNSPLHF

size: .
J: TRBJ2-4
D: .
V: TRBV9
DNA: TGTGCCAGCAGCGGGCCGAGAAACATTCAGTACTTC
CDR3: CASSGPRNIQYF

size: .
J: TRBJ2-1
D: TRBD2
V: TRBV4-3
DNA: TGCGCCAGCAGCCAAGATTGGGCGGGAGCCTACAATGAGCAGTTCTTC
CDR3: CASSQDWAGAYNEQFF

size: .
J: TRBJ2-2
D: TRBD1
V: TRBV5-5
DNA: TGTGCCAGCAGCCAAGACAGGGACACCGGGGAGCTGTTTTTT
CDR3: CASSQDRDTGELFF

size: once
J: TRBJ2-7
D: TRBD2
V: TRBV7-9
DNA: TGTGCCAGCAGTGGCGGGAGAAACTACGAGCAGTACTTC
CDR3: CASSGGRNYEQYF

size: .
J: TRBJ2-7
D: .
V: TRBV4-3
DNA: TGCGCCAGCAGCCGAGCGACTAGAGCCTTAGTTGAGCAGTACTTC
CDR3: CASSRATRALVEQYF

size: .
J: TRBJ2-1
D: TRBD2
V: TRBV7-9
DNA: TGTGCCAGCAGCTTAGCTAGCGGGGGGGTTCACAATGAGCAGTTCTTC
CDR3: CASSLASGGVHNEQFF

size: .
J: TRBJ1-1
D: TRBD1
V: TRBV7-9
DNA: TGTGCCAGCAGCTCGCCCCCAGGGGGCGAGAACACTGAAGCTTTCTTT
CDR3: CASSSPPGGENTEAFF

size: .
J: TRBJ2-3
D: .
V: TRBV7-8
DNA: TGTGCCAGCAGCTTAGCGGATACAGATACGCAGTATTTT
CDR3: CASSLADTDTQYF

size: .
J: TRBJ2-1
D: .
V: TRBV6-5
DNA: TGTGCCAGCAGGGGTAGTGAGCAGTTCTTC
CDR3: CASRGSEQFF

size: .
J: TRBJ2-5
D: .
V: TRBV6-5
DNA: TGTGCCAGCAGTTACTCACCGAGGGGGTCCCAAGAGACCCAGTACTTC
CDR3: CASSYSPRGSQETQYF

size: .
J: TRBJ1-5
D: .
V: TRBV5-6
DNA: TGTGCCAGCAGCTTGAAAAGTGCCAATCAGCCCCAGCATTTT
CDR3: CASSLKSANQPQHF

size: .
J: TRBJ2-5
D: .
V: TRBV11-2
DNA: TGTGCCAGCAGCTTAGAGTGGGGGCAAGAGACCCAGTACTTC
CDR3: CASSLEWGQETQYF

size: once
J: TRBJ2-7
D: TRBD1
V: TRBV7-9
DNA: TGTGCCAGCAGCCCCGGGACAGATTACGAGCAGTACTTC
CDR3: CASSPGTDYEQYF

size: .
J: TRBJ2-7
D: TRBD1
V: TRBV19
DNA: TGTGCCAGTAGCAGGGACAGGACCTACGAGCAGTACTTC
CDR3: CASSRDRTYEQYF

size: .
J: TRBJ1-2
D: .
V: TRBV27
DNA: TGTGCCAGCAGTTTGATCGGGGGGGGTAACTATGGCTACACCTTC
CDR3: CASSLIGGGNYGYTF

size: .
J: TRBJ1-2
D: .
V: TRBV6-5
DNA: TGTGCCAGCAGTTACTCGAGCAGGGGCAATGGCTACACCTTC
CDR3: CASSYSSRGNGYTF

size: .
J: TRBJ1-2
D: .
V: TRBV27
DNA: TGTGCCAGCAGTTTATCTCCCAGCTTCTATGGCTACACCTTC
CDR3: CASSLSPSFYGYTF

size: .
J: TRBJ1-6
D: .
V: TRBV6-1
DNA: TGTGCCAGCAGTGAAATGGGGATAGGGAATTCACCCCTCCACTTT
CDR3: CASSEMGIGNSPLHF

size: .
J: TRBJ2-5
D: TRBD2
V: TRBV7-2
DNA: TGTGCCAGCAGCTTAGCAGCGGGGGGACCCCAAGAGACCCAGTACTTC
CDR3: CASSLAAGGPQETQYF

size: .
J: TRBJ2-5
D: .
V: TRBV10-3
DNA: TGTGCCATAATAAGCCGGGACCGCCTACAAGAGACCCAGTACTTC
CDR3: CAIISRDRLQETQYF

size: .
J: TRBJ2-1
D: TRBD2
V: TRBV6-5
DNA: TGTGCCAGCAGTTACAAGAGCGGGAGCTACAATGAGCAGTTCTTC
CDR3: CASSYKSGSYNEQFF

size: .
J: TRBJ1-1
D: .
V: TRBV30
DNA: TGTGCCTGGAGTGTTGGACATGGATTAGGAGCTTTCTTT
CDR3: CAWSVGHGLGAFF

size: once
J: TRBJ1-1
D: .
V: TRBV5-1
DNA: TGCGCCAGCAGCTTCTCTGGGATTAACACTGAAGCTTTCTTT
CDR3: CASSFSGINTEAFF